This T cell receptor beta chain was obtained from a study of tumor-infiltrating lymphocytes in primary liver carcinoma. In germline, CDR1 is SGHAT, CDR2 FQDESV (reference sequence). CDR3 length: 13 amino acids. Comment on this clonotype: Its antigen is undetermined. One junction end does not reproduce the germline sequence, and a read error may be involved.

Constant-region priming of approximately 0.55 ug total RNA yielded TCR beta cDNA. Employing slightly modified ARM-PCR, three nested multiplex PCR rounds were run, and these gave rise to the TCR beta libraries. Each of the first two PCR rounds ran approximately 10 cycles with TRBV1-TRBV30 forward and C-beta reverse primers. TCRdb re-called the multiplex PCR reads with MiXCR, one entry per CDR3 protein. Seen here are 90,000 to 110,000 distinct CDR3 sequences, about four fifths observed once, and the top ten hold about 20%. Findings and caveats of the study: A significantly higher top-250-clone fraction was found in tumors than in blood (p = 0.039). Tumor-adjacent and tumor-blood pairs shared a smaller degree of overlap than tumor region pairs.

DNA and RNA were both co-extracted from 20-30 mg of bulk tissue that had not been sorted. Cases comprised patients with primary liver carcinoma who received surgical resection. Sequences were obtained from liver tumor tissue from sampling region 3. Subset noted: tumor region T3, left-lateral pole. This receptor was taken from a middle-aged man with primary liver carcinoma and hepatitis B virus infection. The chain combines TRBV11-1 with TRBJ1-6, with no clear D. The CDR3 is CASSRILVSPIHF. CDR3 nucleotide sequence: TGTGCCAGCAGCCGGATACTAGTTTCACCCATCCACTTT.